This T cell receptor beta chain was sequenced during a study of a mutant IDH1 vaccine in newly diagnosed glioma. Across the study: Of the patients given treatment, roughly 60% were male and about 38% were female, and a mean age of around 44 years was recorded.

Study-level results: Pseudoprogression appeared independent of alterations in top peripheral clonotypes.

Libraries were prepared by immunoSEQ multiplex PCR; TCRdb keeps only in-frame clonotypes and omits some of them. The repertoire holds around 76,000 clones, more than 80% seen once, with approximately 0.8% in the top ten. Notes on this clone: Its antigen remains unknown.

As for time point: week 23, last vaccination. Doses of 300 ug of mutant IDH1 20-mer peptide were given with topical imiquimod. Germline values: CDR1 MNHEY, CDR2 SVGAGI. This CDR3 spans 15 amino acids. V lost 0 bases to trimming and J lost 0 bases, with 6 bases between them. Here the sequenced sample was PBMCs, taken from a glioma patient whose treatment included an IDH1 peptide vaccine. V usage is TRBV6-5 and J usage is TRBJ1-3; D gene unclear. This clonotype originated in a woman between 45 and 65 years old with glioma. The CDR3 region is CASSYSLLSGNTIYF. CDR3 nucleotide sequence: TGTGCCAGCAGTTACTCCCTGCTCTCTGGAAACACCATATATTTT.